These 20 T cell receptor beta chains originate from one sample sequenced in a study of OX40 agonist ivuxolimab in advanced cancers. Receptor amplification or capture employed the immunoSEQ multiplex PCR assay. TCRdb stores this immuneACCESS table with in-frame sequences only. Part of the clones is absent; in the studies checked, under half of the shortfall reflects unresolved V genes, and no reason is known for the rest. The sample table shows 50,000 to 55,000 clones, and 85% to 90% are seen once. Around 9.9% of the sample is in the top ten clones. Sequenced here: CD4+ or CD8+ T cells sorted from blood, sampled in a trial of the OX40 agonist ivuxolimab. The receptors come from an adult with an advanced solid tumor such as melanoma, head and neck, liver or kidney cancer.

CDR3: CANGDGPYNEQFF. The CDR3 coding sequence is TGTGCCAACGGGGACGGACCCTACAATGAGCAGTTCTTC. The chain joins TRBV6-1 to TRBJ2-1; D assignment may be TRBD1 or TRBD2 (5 bases each). This CDR3 is built from 13 residues. The V gene's germline CDR1 is MNHNS and CDR2 SASEGT. V dropped 10 bases and J dropped 2 bases, with 12 bases sitting between them.

The genes are TRBV7-2 and TRBJ2-1, with D perhaps TRBD1 or TRBD2 (5 bases each). Germline V gene data show CDR1 as SGHTA and CDR2 as FQGNSA. The V and J ends lost 1 base and 10 bases respectively, with 11 bases between them. The CDR3 loop spans 13 amino acids. CDR3 coding DNA: TGTGCCAGCAGCTTAGGAGGGGCTATCGAGCAGTTCTTC. Translation gives CASSLGGAIEQFF.

The chain couples TRBV28 to TRBJ1-1; TRBD1 matches 9 bases. CDR1 MDHEN and CDR2 SYDVKM come from the germline V gene. The CDR3 spans 15 residues. Trimming took 5 bases from V and 3 from J; bases not matched to a gene: 7. DNA for the CDR3: TGTGCCAGCAGTGTGGACAGGGGATGGGACACTGAAGCTTTCTTT. It yields the protein CASSVDRGWDTEAFF.

This chain joins TRBV7-2 and TRBJ2-3; D could derive from TRBD1 or TRBD2 (5 bases each). Trimming cost V 1 base and J 3 bases, with 11 bases left between them. The germline CDR1 and CDR2 sequences are SGHTA and FQGNSA. This CDR3 has 15 amino acids. The CDR3 loop is CASSLVRGGTDTQYF. The CDR3 coding sequence is TGTGCCAGCAGCTTAGTCCGGGGCGGAACAGATACGCAGTATTTT.

This sequence joins TRBV9 and TRBJ2-1, with D possibly called TRBD1 or TRBD2 (5 bases each). CDR3 size: 15 residues. CDR1 is SGDLS, CDR2 YYNGEE, per germline. V lost 3 bases, J lost 12 bases, and 22 bases lay in between. The CDR3 here is CASSGPWDGLDGQFF. For the CDR3, the DNA is TGTGCCAGCAGCGGGCCCTGGGACGGCCTCGATGGGCAGTTCTTC.

The V call is TRBV28, the J call TRBJ2-7; TRBD1 matches at 7 bases. Germline assignment: CDR1 MDHEN and CDR2 SYDVKM. The CDR3 length is 16 residues. The V gene end was trimmed by 6 bases and the J gene end by 2 bases; junction bases not matched to a gene: 13. The CDR3 nucleotides read TGTGCCAGCAGATCCCCGGACAGGACGGCAACCTACGAGCAGTACTTC. Protein sequence: CASRSPDRTATYEQYF.

This chain joins TRBV28 and TRBJ1-2, with no clear D. The CDR3 runs to 14 residues. The germline V and J ends were trimmed by 7 bases and 8 bases, with 20 bases remaining between them. Per the germline V gene, CDR1 is MDHEN and CDR2 is SYDVKM. Written as DNA, the CDR3 is TGTGCCAGCAATACCGGGGAACGGAGGCGAGGCTACACCTTC. It translates to CASNTGERRRGYTF.

V usage is TRBV5-8 and J usage is TRBJ1-1, with TRBD1 matching over 8 bases. This CDR3 is 16 amino acids long. Germline CDR1 reads SGHTS; CDR2 reads YDEGEE. The V and J ends lost 5 bases and 2 bases, in that order; junction bases with no gene match: 11. The CDR3 DNA sequence: TGTGCCAGCAGTTCAGGACAGGGAGGGGGTAACACTGAAGCTTTCTTT. Translating gives CASSSGQGGGNTEAFF.

This clone has a single count. This chain joins TRBV18 and TRBJ2-1; 7 positions match TRBD2. This CDR3 region has 15 residues. Trimming removed 3 bases from V and 2 bases from J; junction bases left unmatched: 4. Per germline, CDR1 KGHSH and CDR2 LQKENI. In DNA form, the CDR3 reads TGTGCCAGCTCACCTCCTAGCGGTCCCTACAATGAGCAGTTCTTC. Encoded protein: CASSPPSGPYNEQFF.

This chain uses TRBV30 with TRBJ2-3, with TRBD1 identical over 7 bases. Germline-derived CDR1 and CDR2 are GTSNPN and SVGIG (reference sequence). V was pared by 4 bases and J by 9 bases, with 7 bases of the junction left unmatched. The CDR3 contains 12 residues. The DNA for the CDR3 is TGTGCCTGGACCCTGACAGGGTACACGCAGTATTTT. Translation: CAWTLTGYTQYF.

As DNA, the CDR3 is TGTGCCAGCAGCCAAGATTCCTCCTACAATGAGCAGTTCTTC. Its protein is CASSQDSSYNEQFF. This chain uses TRBV4-2 with TRBJ2-1; D is unclear. V lost 0 bases, J lost 0 bases, and 3 bases lay in between. CDR1 is LGHNA and CDR2 is YNFKEQ in the germline V gene. CDR3 length: 14 residues.

The chain links TRBV19 to TRBJ1-2; the match to TRBD1 covers 7 bases. V shed 4 bases and J 4 bases; nucleotides not matched to a gene: 9. This CDR3 has 15 residues. From germline, CDR1 is LNHDA and CDR2 SQIVND (reference sequence). CDR3: CASSSTGTAVYGYTF. The CDR3 DNA reads TGTGCCAGTAGTAGCACCGGGACAGCTGTCTATGGCTACACCTTC. Drawing the rest from reference TRBV19 and TRBJ1-2, the complete variable domain is DGGITQSPKYLFRKEGQNVTLSCEQNLNHDAMYWYRQDPGQGLRLIYYSQIVNDFQKGDIAEGYSVSREKKESFPLTVTSAQKNPTAFYLCASSSTGTAVYGYTFGSGTRLTVV.

V gene TRBV19 combines with J gene TRBJ1-5, with a possible D match to TRBD1 (5 bases). Germline CDR1 reads LNHDA; CDR2 reads SQIVND (reference sequence). This CDR3 contains 14 residues. The V gene lost 0 bases and the J gene lost 7 bases, with 10 bases spanning the gap. The DNA for the CDR3 is TGTGCCAGTAGTATAGAGTCTCGGGGCCAGCCCCAGCATTTT. Encoded protein: CASSIESRGQPQHF.

About this clone: Germline and junction disagree at one end, which may indicate a read error. The chain couples TRBV7-7 to TRBJ2-4; 8 bases match TRBD1. Germline CDR1 SSHAT, CDR2 FNYEAQ (reference sequence). The CDR3 consists of 15 residues. CDR3 amino acids: CASSPRQGTSNIQYF. The CDR3 nucleotides read TGTGCTAGCAGCCCTCGACAGGGGACTTCGAACATTCAGTACTTC.

J is TRBJ1-6 and V is TRBV7-9, with unresolved D. Germline V gene sequence: CDR1 SEHNR, CDR2 FQNEAQ (reference sequence). The CDR3 is made up of 13 amino acids. Trimming pared 3 bases from V and 11 bases from J, leaving 11 bases between. The CDR3 is CASSLVLDTPLHF. In nucleotides, the CDR3 is TGTGCCAGCAGCTTGGTGTTGGATACACCCCTCCACTTT. The full variable domain, rest sourced from reference TRBV7-9 and TRBJ1-6, is DTGVSQNPRHKITKRGQNVTFRCDPISEHNRLYWYRQTLGQGPEFLTYFQNEAQLEKSRLLSDRFSAERPKGSFSTLEIQRTEQGDSAMYLCASSLVLDTPLHFGNGTRLTVT.

This rearrangement joins TRBV5-4 to TRBJ2-7; 12 bases fit TRBD2. Germline V lookup: CDR1 SGHNT, CDR2 YYREEE (reference sequence). Losses at the gene ends were 2 bases for V and 7 bases for J; bases not matched to a gene: 4. There are 14 residues in the CDR3. The CDR3 DNA follows: TGTGCCAGCAGCTTTCGGACTAGCGGGGTTGAGCAGTACTTC. Protein product: CASSFRTSGVEQYF. The variable domain in full, completed from reference TRBV5-4 and TRBJ2-7, reads ETGVTQSPTHLIKTRGQQVTLRCSSQSGHNTVSWYQQALGQGPQFIFQYYREEENGRGNFPPRFSGLQFPNYSSELNVNALELDDSALYLCASSFRTSGVEQYFGPGTRLTVT.

The chain couples TRBV6-1 to TRBJ1-3; D perhaps matches TRBD1 (5 bases). Between the trimmed V and J ends, which lost 7 bases and 0 bases, there was a span of 13 bases. CDR1 and CDR2 from the germline V gene are MNHNS and SASEGT. This CDR3 has 15 amino acids. Here the CDR3 reads CASIPGLGSGNTIYF. CDR3 in DNA: TGTGCCAGCATCCCGGGACTTGGCTCTGGAAACACCATATATTTT.

V gene TRBV4-3 combines with J gene TRBJ2-2; D unresolved. Deletions cut 3 bases from V and 7 bases from J, with 12 bases between. The germline V gene encodes CDR1 LGHNA and CDR2 YSLEER. The CDR3 contains 14 residues. This chain's CDR3 is CASSQRSLDGELFF. The CDR3 bases are TGCGCCAGCAGCCAGAGATCACTGGACGGGGAGCTGTTTTTT.

The rearrangement links TRBV9 to TRBJ2-1; the match to TRBD2 covers 7 bases. This CDR3 spans 14 amino acids. Looked up from germline, CDR1 is SGDLS and CDR2 is YYNGEE. The J segment lost 9 bases and the V segment lost 0 bases, leaving 6 bases of the junction unmatched. CDR3 loop: CASSVGAGVSEQFF. The CDR3 coding sequence is TGTGCCAGCAGCGTAGGTGCGGGAGTTTCTGAGCAGTTCTTC.

The rearrangement links TRBV7-2 to TRBJ1-2, with no clear D. CDR3 length: 13 residues. Trimming took 0 bases from V and 7 from J, leaving 9 bases between them. The germline gives CDR1 SGHTA, CDR2 FQGNSA. CDR3 sequence (DNA): TGTGCCAGCAGCTTAGCGCCAACACCTGGCTACACCTTC. Translated: CASSLAPTPGYTF.